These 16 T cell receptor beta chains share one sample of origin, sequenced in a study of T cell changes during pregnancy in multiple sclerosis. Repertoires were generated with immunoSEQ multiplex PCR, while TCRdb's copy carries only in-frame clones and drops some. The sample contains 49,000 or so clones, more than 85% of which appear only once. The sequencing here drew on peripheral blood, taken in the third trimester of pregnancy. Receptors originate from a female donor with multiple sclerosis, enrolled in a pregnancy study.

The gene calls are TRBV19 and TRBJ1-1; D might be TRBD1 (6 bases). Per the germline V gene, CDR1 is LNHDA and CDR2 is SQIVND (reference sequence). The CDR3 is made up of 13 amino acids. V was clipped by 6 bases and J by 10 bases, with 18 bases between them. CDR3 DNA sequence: TGTGCCAGTAGGGGGGGGCTACATCGGGGAGCTTTCTTT. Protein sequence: CASRGGLHRGAFF.

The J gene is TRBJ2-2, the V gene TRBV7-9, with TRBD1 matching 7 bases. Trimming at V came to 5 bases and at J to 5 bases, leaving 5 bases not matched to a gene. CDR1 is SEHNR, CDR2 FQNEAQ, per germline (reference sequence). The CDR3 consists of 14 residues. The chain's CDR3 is CASSGGQTTGELFF. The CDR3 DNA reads TGTGCCAGCAGCGGGGGACAGACGACCGGGGAGCTGTTTTTT.

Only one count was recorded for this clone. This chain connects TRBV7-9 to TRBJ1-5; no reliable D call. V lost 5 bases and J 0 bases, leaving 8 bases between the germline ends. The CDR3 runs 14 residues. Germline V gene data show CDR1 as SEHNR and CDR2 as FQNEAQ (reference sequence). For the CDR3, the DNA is TGTGCCAGCAGCCGAGACATTAGCAATCAGCCCCAGCATTTT. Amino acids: CASSRDISNQPQHF.

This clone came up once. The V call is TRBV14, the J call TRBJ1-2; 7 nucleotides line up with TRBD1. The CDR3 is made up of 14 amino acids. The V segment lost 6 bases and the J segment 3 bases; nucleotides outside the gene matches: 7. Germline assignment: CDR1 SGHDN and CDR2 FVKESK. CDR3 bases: TGTGCCAGCAGGCGAACAGGGGTAGACTATGGCTACACCTTC. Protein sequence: CASRRTGVDYGYTF.

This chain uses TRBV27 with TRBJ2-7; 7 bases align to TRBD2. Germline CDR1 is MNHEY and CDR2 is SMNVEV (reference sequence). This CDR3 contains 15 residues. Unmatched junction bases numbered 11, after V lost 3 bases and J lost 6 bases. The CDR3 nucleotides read TGTGCCAGCAGTTTTCGCGGGAGAATTGGCCGCGAGCAGTACTTC. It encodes CASSFRGRIGREQYF.

DNA for the CDR3: TGCGCCAGCAGCCGGGGACTAGCGGAGAACTACGAGCAGTACTTC. Its protein is CASSRGLAENYEQYF. V is TRBV4-3 and J is TRBJ2-7; 11 nucleotides line up with TRBD2. The junction had 5 bases not matched to a gene; V was cut back by 4 bases and J by 3 bases. Germline lookup yields CDR1 LGHNA and CDR2 YSLEER. This CDR3 has 15 residues.

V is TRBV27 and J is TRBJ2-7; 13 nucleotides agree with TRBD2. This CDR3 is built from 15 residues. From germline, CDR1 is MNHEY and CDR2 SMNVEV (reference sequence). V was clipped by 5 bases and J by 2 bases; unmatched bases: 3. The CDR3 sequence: CASSPGLAGAYEQYF. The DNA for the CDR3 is TGTGCCAGCAGTCCAGGACTAGCGGGAGCCTACGAGCAGTACTTC.

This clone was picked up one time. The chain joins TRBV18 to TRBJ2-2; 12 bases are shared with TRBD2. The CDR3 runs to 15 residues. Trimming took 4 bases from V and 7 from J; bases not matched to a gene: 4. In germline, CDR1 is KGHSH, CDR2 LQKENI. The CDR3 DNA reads TGTGCCAGCTCACGTGAGACTAGCGGGAGCGGGGAGCTGTTTTTT. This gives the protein CASSRETSGSGELFF.

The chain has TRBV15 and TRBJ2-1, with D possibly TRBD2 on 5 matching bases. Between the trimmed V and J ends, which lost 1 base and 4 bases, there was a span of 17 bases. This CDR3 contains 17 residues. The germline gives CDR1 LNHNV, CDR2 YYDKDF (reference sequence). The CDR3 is CATSRGVGEHPYNEQFF. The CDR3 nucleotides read TGTGCCACCAGCAGAGGGGTGGGAGAGCACCCTTACAATGAGCAGTTCTTC.

CDR3 in amino acids: CASRPGSTDTQYF. CDR3 nucleotides: TGTGCCAGCAGGCCCGGTAGCACAGATACGCAGTATTTT. The rearrangement joins TRBV7-9 to TRBJ2-3; D not resolved. The germline CDR1 and CDR2 sequences are SEHNR and FQNEAQ (reference sequence). The CDR3 has 13 residues. With 6 bases removed from V and 0 bases from J, the gap between germline ends came to 7 bases.

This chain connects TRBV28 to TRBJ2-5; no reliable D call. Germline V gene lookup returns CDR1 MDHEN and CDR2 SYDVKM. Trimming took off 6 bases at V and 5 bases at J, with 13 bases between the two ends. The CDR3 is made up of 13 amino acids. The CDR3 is CASRASVGETQYF. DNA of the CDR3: TGTGCCAGCAGAGCCAGCGTAGGCGAGACCCAGTACTTC.

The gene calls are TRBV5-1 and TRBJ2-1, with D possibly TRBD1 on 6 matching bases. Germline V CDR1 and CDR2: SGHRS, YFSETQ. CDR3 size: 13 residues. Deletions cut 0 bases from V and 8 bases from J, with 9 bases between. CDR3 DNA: TGCGCCAGCAGCTTGGTGGGGGCCCATGAGCAGTTCTTC. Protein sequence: CASSLVGAHEQFF.

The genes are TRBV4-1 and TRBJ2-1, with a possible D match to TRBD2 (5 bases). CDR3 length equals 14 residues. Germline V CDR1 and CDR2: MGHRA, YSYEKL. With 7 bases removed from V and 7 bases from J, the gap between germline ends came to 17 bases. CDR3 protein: CASTTVGASNEQFF. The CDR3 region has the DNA TGCGCCAGCACCACCGTGGGAGCCTCAAATGAGCAGTTCTTC.

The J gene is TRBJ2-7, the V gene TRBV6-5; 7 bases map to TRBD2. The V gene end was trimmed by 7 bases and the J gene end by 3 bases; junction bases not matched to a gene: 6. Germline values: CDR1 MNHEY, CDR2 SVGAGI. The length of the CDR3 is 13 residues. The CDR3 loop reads CASMTSIDYEQYF. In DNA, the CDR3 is TGTGCCAGCATGACTAGCATCGACTACGAGCAGTACTTC.

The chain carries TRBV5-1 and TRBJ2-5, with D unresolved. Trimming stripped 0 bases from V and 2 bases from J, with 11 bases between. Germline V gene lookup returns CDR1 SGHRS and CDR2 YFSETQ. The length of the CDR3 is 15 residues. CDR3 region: CASSLVLAAQETQYF. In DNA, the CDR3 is TGCGCCAGCAGCTTGGTATTAGCTGCTCAAGAGACCCAGTACTTC.

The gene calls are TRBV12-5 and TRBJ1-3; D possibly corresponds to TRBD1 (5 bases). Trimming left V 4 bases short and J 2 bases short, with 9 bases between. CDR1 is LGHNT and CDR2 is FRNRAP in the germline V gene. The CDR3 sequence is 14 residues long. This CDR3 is CASGSGGPGNTIYF. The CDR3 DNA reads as TGTGCTAGTGGTTCGGGGGGTCCTGGAAACACCATATATTTT.